One and the same sample provided the 31 T cell receptor beta chains below, sequenced in a study of blood T cell repertoires in COVID-19. Clones were sequenced by immunoSEQ multiplex PCR, and TCRdb holds only the in-frame ones, with some missing. In the table there are approximately 300,000 clones, over 90% of which are singletons. Sequenced material: PBMCs or T cells enriched from blood (not recorded which). These receptors were taken from a woman under 40 who had been exposed to COVID-19.

This clone was detected once. The rearrangement joins TRBV6-1 to TRBJ1-5, with D unresolved. From germline, CDR1 is MNHNS and CDR2 SASEGT. The length of the CDR3 is 14 residues. The V and J ends lost 0 bases and 9 bases respectively, with 12 bases between them. The CDR3 is CASSEAGRVRPQHF. The DNA of the CDR3 is TGTGCCAGCAGTGAAGCGGGCCGCGTTCGGCCCCAGCATTTT.

This clone was recorded once. The chain is built from TRBV5-8 and TRBJ1-3; D unresolved. Deletions cut 6 bases from V and 5 bases from J, with 21 bases between. In germline, CDR1 is SGHTS, CDR2 YDEGEE. The CDR3 covers 16 residues. DNA for the CDR3: TGTGCCAGCAACGATTACGGGAGAATTAGGCGAAACACCATATATTTT. It translates to CASNDYGRIRRNTIYF.

The DNA for the CDR3 is TGTGCCATCAGAGGAGGCAACAGGAGGGGCACTGAAGCTTTCTTT. Its protein product is CAIRGGNRRGTEAFF. This rearrangement joins TRBV5-4 to TRBJ1-1, with D possibly being TRBD1 (5 bases). The CDR3 consists of 15 residues. Germline V lookup: CDR1 SGHNT, CDR2 YYREEE (reference sequence). With 9 bases removed from V and 4 bases from J, the gap between germline ends came to 22 bases. Full variable domain (outside the CDR3, taken from reference TRBV5-4 and TRBJ1-1): ETGVTQSPTHLIKTRGQQVTLRCSSQSGHNTVSWYQQALGQGPQFIFQYYREEENGRGNFPPRFSGLQFPNYSSELNVNALELDDSALYLCAIRGGNRRGTEAFFGQGTRLTVV.

Note on this clone: Other DNA sequences in the same sample also yield this CDR3. The chain recombines TRBV12-3 or TRBV12-4 with TRBJ1-2; possibly TRBD1 for D (6 bases). The V end was cut by 6 bases, the J end by 2 bases, with 10 bases between. The CDR3 covers 13 residues. The CDR3 bases are TGTGCCAGCAGCTCCGGACAGAACTATGGCTACACCTTC. Protein product: CASSSGQNYGYTF.

The rearrangement uses TRBV24-1 and TRBJ2-5; 8 bases are a match to TRBD2. Germline-derived CDR1 and CDR2 are KGHDR and SFDVKD. The CDR3 is made up of 16 amino acids. Trimming at V came to 1 base and at J to 5 bases, leaving 8 bases not matched to a gene. CDR3 bases: TGTGCCACCAGTGATTTTAGGGAAGCGGGGGTGGAGACCCAGTACTTC. Amino acids: CATSDFREAGVETQYF.

The chain carries TRBV28 and TRBJ2-3; TRBD2 is a possible D gene (6 bases). V was cut by 7 bases and J by 0 bases, with 11 bases left in between. The germline CDR1 and CDR2 sequences are MDHEN and SYDVKM. The CDR3 consists of 14 residues. CDR3 nucleotide sequence: TGTGCCAGCAAGGCAGGGACTAGCACAGATACGCAGTATTTT. Protein: CASKAGTSTDTQYF.

V gene TRBV12-3 or TRBV12-4 combines with J gene TRBJ2-7, with D hard to call. The germline V and J ends were trimmed by 5 bases and 7 bases, with 12 bases remaining between them. The CDR3 spans 12 residues. Here the CDR3 DNA reads TGTGCCAGCAGTCTCTTGGTCGGGGAGCAGTACTTC. Translation: CASSLLVGEQYF.

This clone was seen only once. V and J are TRBV14 and TRBJ1-1, with TRBD1 as a possible D gene (5 bases). The CDR3 spans 12 residues. Germline V CDR1 and CDR2: SGHDN, FVKESK. The V and J ends lost 3 bases and 6 bases respectively, with 8 bases between them. CDR3 amino acids: CASSHWGAEAFF. The CDR3 DNA follows: TGTGCCAGCAGCCATTGGGGGGCTGAAGCTTTCTTT. The full variable domain, with the rest looked up from reference TRBV14 and TRBJ1-1, is EAGVTQFPSHSVIEKGQTVTLRCDPISGHDNLYWYRRVMGKEIKFLLHFVKESKQDESGMPNNRFLAERTGGTYSTLKVQPAELEDSGVYFCASSHWGAEAFFGQGTRLTVV.

The CDR3 sequence: CASKELGQGNTEAFF. In nucleotides, the CDR3 is TGTGCCAGCAAAGAGTTGGGACAGGGGAACACTGAAGCTTTCTTT. This chain joins TRBV2 and TRBJ1-1, with 9 bases matching TRBD1. The CDR3 spans 15 residues. Germline lookup yields CDR1 SNHLY and CDR2 FYNNEI. Trimming took 7 bases from V and 1 from J; bases not matched to a gene: 7.

The V call is TRBV6-4, the J call TRBJ1-1; a weak D match, TRBD1 (6 bases). CDR1 and CDR2 from the germline V gene are MRHNA and SNTAGT. CDR3 length: 14 residues. Trimming stripped 5 bases from V and 3 bases from J, with 13 bases between. The CDR3 spells CASSYIRGHTEAFF. The DNA of the CDR3 is TGTGCCAGCAGTTATATCAGGGGCCACACTGAAGCTTTCTTT.

The chain is built from TRBV2 and TRBJ2-1, with D unclear. The length of the CDR3 is 12 residues. Trimming stripped 6 bases from V and 7 bases from J, with 10 bases between. Germline V lookup: CDR1 SNHLY, CDR2 FYNNEI. The DNA of the CDR3 is TGTGCCAGCAGGGCACAGCTAAATGAGCAGTTCTTC. The encoded protein is CASRAQLNEQFF.

In this sample, this clone turned up once. As DNA, the CDR3 is TGTGCCAGCAGCTTAGCCCCGGGGCGGGAAGAGCAGTACTTC. This sequence encodes CASSLAPGREEQYF. The chain uses TRBV7-2 and TRBJ2-7; possibly TRBD2 for D (6 bases). V was trimmed by 0 bases and J by 7 bases, leaving 13 bases between them. The CDR3 contains 14 residues. Germline CDR1 SGHTA, CDR2 FQGNSA.

The chain carries TRBV27 and TRBJ1-6, with D unclear. V was shortened by 1 base and J by 0 bases, with 10 bases between the two germline ends. Germline CDR1 reads MNHEY; CDR2 reads SMNVEV (reference sequence). The CDR3 sequence is 17 residues long. This chain's CDR3 is CASSLLTGSSYNSPLHF. CDR3 in DNA: TGTGCCAGCAGTTTATTGACGGGGAGCTCCTATAATTCACCCCTCCACTTT.

The chain carries TRBV4-2 and TRBJ1-4; D gene unclear. Germline values: CDR1 LGHNA, CDR2 YNFKEQ. Trimming removed 4 bases from V and 8 bases from J, with 23 bases in between. CDR3 length equals 17 residues. CDR3 coding DNA: TGTGCCAGCAGCCGCTCCGGGGAGGGTTCTGATGGAGAAAAACTGTTTTTT. Protein sequence: CASSRSGEGSDGEKLFF.

This chain connects TRBV6-5 to TRBJ1-5; 7 positions agree with TRBD1. CDR3 length: 15 amino acids. Germline CDR1 MNHEY, CDR2 SVGAGI. V gave up 9 bases and J gave up 0 bases; unmatched junction bases: 8. CDR3 region: CASRLTGTSNQPQHF. CDR3 DNA: TGTGCCAGTCGATTGACAGGGACTAGCAATCAGCCCCAGCATTTT.

Regarding this clone: Other DNA sequences from this sample encode an identical CDR3 as well. V is TRBV5-1 and J is TRBJ1-1, with TRBD1 matching over 7 bases. Germline V CDR1 and CDR2: SGHRS, YFSETQ. The CDR3 contains 14 residues. Unmatched junction bases numbered 5, after V lost 2 bases and J lost 4 bases. This CDR3 reads CASSLQGTGTEAFF. DNA for the CDR3: TGCGCCAGCAGCTTACAGGGGACCGGCACTGAAGCTTTCTTT.

The chain joins TRBV11-3 to TRBJ1-1; D call uncertain. Trimming cost V 3 bases and J 7 bases, with 6 bases left between them. This CDR3 comprises 11 residues. CDR1 and CDR2 from the germline V gene are SGHNT and YENEEA. The CDR3 spells CASSLRHEAFF. As DNA, the CDR3 is TGTGCCAGCAGCTTGAGACATGAAGCTTTCTTT.

The chain has TRBV3-1 (or the pseudogene TRBV3-2) and TRBJ2-2; TRBD1 might be the D (5 bases). Germline CDR1 reads LGHDT; CDR2 reads YNNKEL (reference sequence). V gave up 6 bases and J gave up 9 bases, with 14 bases separating them. The CDR3 has 13 residues. CDR3 region: CASRKRAGWELFF. The DNA of the CDR3 is TGTGCCAGCAGAAAAAGGGCAGGGTGGGAGCTGTTTTTT.

The V call is TRBV4-3, the J call TRBJ2-2; 7 bases are a match to TRBD2. CDR3 length: 18 residues. Unmatched junction bases numbered 11, after V lost 4 bases and J lost 0 bases. CDR1 LGHNA and CDR2 YSLEER come from the germline V gene. The CDR3 coding sequence is TGCGCCAGCAGCCGGCGACTGCCTGGACTAGCGAACACCGGGGAGCTGTTTTTT. Its translation is CASSRRLPGLANTGELFF.

This clone showed up just once. The gene calls are TRBV4-1 and TRBJ1-2, with unresolved D. Germline V gives CDR1 MGHRA, CDR2 YSYEKL. The ends were cut back, 3 bases at V and 8 bases at J, with 16 bases in the middle. The CDR3 totals 14 residues. The CDR3: CASSHGSYSGGYTF. The CDR3 nucleotides read TGCGCCAGCAGCCACGGCTCTTACTCGGGGGGCTACACCTTC.

The chain has TRBV5-4 and TRBJ2-7; D is unresolved. The CDR3 has 12 amino acids. Looked up from germline, CDR1 is SGHNT and CDR2 is YYREEE (reference sequence). V was cut by 0 bases and J by 6 bases, with 7 bases left in between. The CDR3 region has the DNA TGTGCCAGCAGCTTGGATACGGGCGAGCAGTACTTC. As protein: CASSLDTGEQYF.

This sequence joins TRBV7-8 and TRBJ1-5; D gene uncertain. Trimming pared 5 bases from V and 0 bases from J, leaving 8 bases between. Germline values: CDR1 SGHVS, CDR2 FQNEAQ. CDR3 size: 14 residues. The CDR3, as DNA: TGTGCCAGCAGCCCGGGGTCTAGCAATCAGCCCCAGCATTTT. It translates to CASSPGSSNQPQHF. The complete variable domain, with remaining parts taken from reference TRBV7-8 and TRBJ1-5, reads GAGVSQSPRYKVAKRGQDVALRCDPISGHVSLFWYQQALGQGPEFLTYFQNEAQLDKSGLPSDRFFAERPEGSVSTLKIQRTQQEDSAVYLCASSPGSSNQPQHFGDGTRLSIL.

The chain recombines TRBV6-1 with TRBJ1-6, with TRBD1 identical over 9 bases. J lost 10 bases, V lost 2 bases, and 3 bases had no gene match. The CDR3 is 14 amino acids. In germline, CDR1 is MNHNS, CDR2 SASEGT. The CDR3 region has the DNA TGTGCCAGCAGTGAATGGACAGGGGAGTCACCCCTCCACTTT. It translates to CASSEWTGESPLHF.

The gene calls are TRBV3-1 (or the pseudogene TRBV3-2) and TRBJ2-7; a weak D match, TRBD2 (7 bases). The length of the CDR3 is 17 residues. In germline, CDR1 is LGHDT, CDR2 YNNKEL (reference sequence). With 4 bases removed from V and 4 bases from J, the gap between germline ends came to 23 bases. This chain's CDR3 is CASSPNPWEGVYYEQYF. DNA for the CDR3: TGTGCCAGCAGCCCCAACCCCTGGGAGGGGGTATATTACGAGCAGTACTTC.

The chain joins TRBV7-9 to TRBJ2-2, with D possibly matching TRBD2 (5 bases). Per germline, CDR1 SEHNR and CDR2 FQNEAQ (reference sequence). The V end was cut by 5 bases, the J end by 6 bases, with 16 bases between. This CDR3 is 15 amino acids long. Written as DNA, the CDR3 is TGTGCCAGCAGCCGAGCACTACTAGGAGCCGGGGAGCTGTTTTTT. Its translation: CASSRALLGAGELFF. The whole variable domain, filled in from reference TRBV7-9 and TRBJ2-2, reads DTGVSQNPRHKITKRGQNVTFRCDPISEHNRLYWYRQTLGQGPEFLTYFQNEAQLEKSRLLSDRFSAERPKGSFSTLEIQRTEQGDSAMYLCASSRALLGAGELFFGEGSRLTVL.

The chain uses TRBV5-4 and TRBJ1-2, with 9 bases matching TRBD1. This CDR3 has 14 amino acids. V lost 4 bases and J lost 4; bases outside the gene matches: 5. The germline CDR1 and CDR2 sequences are SGHNT and YYREEE (reference sequence). Here the CDR3 reads CASSTGQGLYGYTF. CDR3 coding DNA: TGTGCCAGCAGCACGGGACAGGGACTCTATGGCTACACCTTC.

This clone was seen more than once but under ten times. The genes are TRBV5-6 and TRBJ1-6, with 10 bases lining up with TRBD1. The CDR3 has 15 amino acids. Germline-derived CDR1 and CDR2 are SGHDT and YYEEEE. The V and J ends lost 4 bases and 6 bases, in that order; junction bases with no gene match: 4. The CDR3 sequence: CASSRDRGINSPLHF. CDR3 DNA sequence: TGTGCCAGCAGCCGGGACAGGGGCATTAATTCACCCCTCCACTTT.

CDR3 amino acids: CASSLDGGYGYTF. The DNA of the CDR3 is TGTGCCAGCAGCTTGGACGGTGGCTATGGCTACACCTTC. This chain connects TRBV5-5 to TRBJ1-2; D not resolved. Trimming removed 0 bases from V and 4 bases from J, with 7 bases in between. The CDR3 consists of 13 residues. CDR1 SGHKS and CDR2 YYEKEE come from the germline V gene (reference sequence).

This sequence joins TRBV6-1 and TRBJ2-5; D remains unclear. Trimming took 1 base from V and 2 from J, leaving 5 bases between them. The CDR3 covers 13 residues. Germline loops: CDR1 MNHNS, CDR2 SASEGT. The CDR3 loop reads CASSEVLQETQYF. Here the CDR3 DNA reads TGTGCCAGCAGTGAAGTTTTACAAGAGACCCAGTACTTC.

V gene TRBV11-2 combines with J gene TRBJ2-4; TRBD1 matches at 7 bases. The CDR3 totals 15 residues. Germline CDR1 is SGHAT and CDR2 is FQNNGV. V was clipped by 8 bases and J by 5 bases; unmatched bases: 12. CDR3: CASSAERGRENIQYF. The CDR3, as DNA: TGTGCCAGCTCCGCCGAGAGGGGGCGAGAAAACATTCAGTACTTC.

V is TRBV3-1 (or the pseudogene TRBV3-2) and J is TRBJ1-5; a weak D match, TRBD1 (6 bases). There are 15 residues in the CDR3. The V and J ends lost 2 bases and 1 base respectively, with 9 bases between them. Per germline, CDR1 LGHDT and CDR2 YNNKEL (reference sequence). The CDR3 protein is CASSQTGTSNQPQHF. In nucleotides, the CDR3 is TGTGCCAGCAGCCAAACAGGGACGAGCAATCAGCCCCAGCATTTT.